The 18 T cell receptor beta chains listed next were all sequenced from one sample in a study of OX40 agonist ivuxolimab in advanced cancers. Method: immunoSEQ multiplex PCR; TCRdb's copy keeps in-frame clones and lacks some. The sample yields 75,000 to 90,000 clones, around 84% seen once. The sample here was CD4+ or CD8+ T cells sorted from blood, taken in a trial of the OX40 agonist ivuxolimab. These receptors were collected from an adult with an advanced solid tumor such as melanoma, head and neck, liver or kidney cancer.

The chain's CDR3 is CASSPGQGKYTEAFF. For the CDR3, the DNA is TGTGCCAGTAGTCCCGGACAGGGGAAGTACACTGAAGCTTTCTTT. The V and J genes are TRBV19 and TRBJ1-1, with 9 bases that match TRBD1. The V segment lost 5 bases and the J segment 3 bases; nucleotides outside the gene matches: 7. The CDR3 is 15 residues long. CDR1 is LNHDA, CDR2 SQIVND, per germline (reference sequence). The complete variable domain, with remaining parts taken from reference TRBV19 and TRBJ1-1, reads DGGITQSPKYLFRKEGQNVTLSCEQNLNHDAMYWYRQDPGQGLRLIYYSQIVNDFQKGDIAEGYSVSREKKESFPLTVTSAQKNPTAFYLCASSPGQGKYTEAFFGQGTRLTVV.

The chain carries TRBV5-1 and TRBJ1-5; D unclear. Germline V gives CDR1 SGHRS, CDR2 YFSETQ. The CDR3 runs 13 residues. Trimming took off 5 bases at V and 0 bases at J, with 6 bases between the two ends. CDR3 DNA: TGCGCCAGCAGAGAGGGTAGCAATCAGCCCCAGCATTTT. It is translated as CASREGSNQPQHF.

This chain joins TRBV21-1 and TRBJ1-6. TRBV21-1 is an annotated pseudogene. The CDR3 is 14 amino acids. The CDR3 coding sequence is TGTGCCAGCGGGGGGGTCAGGGTAAATTCACCCCTCCACTTT. The encoded protein is CASGGVRVNSPLHF.

This chain joins TRBV15 and TRBJ1-6; 7 nucleotides agree with TRBD1. The ends lost 5 bases at V and 6 bases at J; junction bases unmatched: 4. This CDR3 has 14 residues. CDR1 is LNHNV and CDR2 is YYDKDF in the germline V gene (reference sequence). The CDR3 DNA sequence: TGTGCCACCAGCCGGGACAGCTCTAATTCACCCCTCCACTTT. It specifies CATSRDSSNSPLHF.

In its sample, this clone was seen once. The rearrangement joins TRBV29-1 to TRBJ1-4; TRBD1 aligns across 8 bases. This CDR3 spans 14 amino acids. Germline CDR1 reads SQVTM; CDR2 reads ANQGSEA. The V segment lost 7 bases and the J segment 4 bases; nucleotides outside the gene matches: 8. CDR3 residues: CSAKTGAFNEKLFF. In DNA form, the CDR3 reads TGCAGCGCCAAGACAGGGGCGTTTAATGAAAAACTGTTTTTT.

This rearrangement joins TRBV4-3 to TRBJ2-2, with a weak D call TRBD2 (5 bases). Germline CDR1 reads LGHNA; CDR2 reads YSLEER. The CDR3 has 17 amino acids. The V gene lost 2 bases and the J gene lost 1 base, with 14 bases spanning the gap. The CDR3 nucleotides are TGCGCCAGCAGCCAAACCGGTAGGACTCAGAACACCGGGGAGCTGTTTTTT. It yields the protein CASSQTGRTQNTGELFF.

This chain connects TRBV29-1 to TRBJ2-1; D unclear. Trimming removed 4 bases at V and 9 bases at J, with 19 bases between. Germline CDR1 reads SQVTM; CDR2 reads ANQGSEA. The CDR3 is made up of 14 amino acids. CDR3 loop: CSVASLEVGGEQFF. DNA of the CDR3: TGCAGCGTTGCCTCCCTCGAAGTAGGTGGTGAGCAGTTCTTC.

This chain joins TRBV18 and TRBJ1-1; the D is unclear. CDR1 and CDR2 from the germline V gene are KGHSH and LQKENI. V was cut by 1 base and J by 0 bases, with 9 bases left in between. The CDR3 consists of 15 residues. In DNA, the CDR3 is TGTGCCAGCTCACCACGACTAGAAATGAACACTGAAGCTTTCTTT. Protein sequence: CASSPRLEMNTEAFF.

The chain has TRBV5-4 and TRBJ2-7; D is unclear. The length of the CDR3 is 13 residues. Per the germline V gene, CDR1 is SGHNT and CDR2 is YYREEE (reference sequence). The V end was cut by 4 bases, the J end by 7 bases, with 15 bases between. The CDR3 protein is CASSLGSSWEQYF. The DNA for the CDR3 is TGTGCCAGCAGCCTGGGTAGTTCGTGGGAGCAGTACTTC.

This rearrangement joins TRBV19 to TRBJ2-3; TRBD2 aligns across 7 bases. The V segment lost 5 bases and the J segment 1 base; nucleotides outside the gene matches: 3. In germline, CDR1 is LNHDA, CDR2 SQIVND (reference sequence). This CDR3 has 14 amino acids. The CDR3 region has the DNA TGTGCCAGTAGTGTTCGGGGGGGCACAGATACGCAGTATTTT. It translates to CASSVRGGTDTQYF.

J is TRBJ1-5 and V is TRBV7-2, with 9 bases that match TRBD1. Unmatched junction bases numbered 0, after V lost 5 bases and J lost 4 bases. Germline V lookup: CDR1 SGHTA, CDR2 FQGNSA. The CDR3 runs 13 residues. This chain's CDR3 is CASSGQGNQPQHF. CDR3 bases: TGTGCCAGCAGCGGACAGGGGAATCAGCCCCAGCATTTT. Variable domain in full (rest from reference TRBV7-2 and TRBJ1-5): GAGVSQSPSNKVTEKGKDVELRCDPISGHTALYWYRQSLGQGLEFLIYFQGNSAPDKSGLPSDRFSAERTGGSVSTLTIQRTQQEDSAVYLCASSGQGNQPQHFGDGTRLSIL.

This clone came up once. This chain connects TRBV18 to TRBJ1-2; 7 bases fit TRBD1. Germline values: CDR1 KGHSH, CDR2 LQKENI. The CDR3 covers 15 residues. Unmatched junction bases numbered 9, after V lost 2 bases and J lost 6 bases. The CDR3 bases are TGTGCCAGCTCACCAGCGAAGGACAGGCTTCATGGCTACACCTTC. This gives the protein CASSPAKDRLHGYTF.

This clone was seen once. The genes are TRBV30 and TRBJ1-2; D remains ambiguous. Germline values: CDR1 GTSNPN, CDR2 SVGIG (reference sequence). The CDR3 covers 12 residues. V was pared by 3 bases and J by 3 bases, with 8 bases between. Here the CDR3 DNA reads TGTGCCTGGAGAGGCAGGCACTATGGCTACACCTTC. Translated, it gives CAWRGRHYGYTF. The whole variable domain, remainder taken from reference TRBV30 and TRBJ1-2, is SQTIHQWPATLVQPVGSPLSLECTVEGTSNPNLYWYRQAAGRGLQLLFYSVGIGQISSEVPQNLSASRPQDRQFILSSKKLLLSDSGFYLCAWRGRHYGYTFGSGTRLTVV.

V is TRBV30 and J is TRBJ1-5; TRBD1 aligns across 7 bases. Germline loops: CDR1 GTSNPN, CDR2 SVGIG (reference sequence). With V trimmed by 1 base and J by 5 bases, 5 bases remained unmatched. The CDR3 totals 14 residues. The CDR3 bases are TGTGCCTGGAGTGGACAGGGTGGATATCAGCCCCAGCATTTT. Residues: CAWSGQGGYQPQHF.

This chain uses TRBV10-1 with TRBJ1-1; 8 bases fit TRBD1. The CDR3 length is 15 residues. CDR1 WNHNN and CDR2 SYGVQD come from the germline V gene (reference sequence). Trimming removed 3 bases from V and 4 bases from J; junction bases left unmatched: 7. Here the CDR3 reads CASSDGHTGGTEAFF. CDR3 nucleotide sequence: TGCGCCAGCAGTGATGGGCACACAGGGGGCACTGAAGCTTTCTTT.

V gene TRBV7-3 combines with J gene TRBJ2-1; D ambiguous. The CDR3 sequence is 12 residues long. Trimming shortened V by 2 bases and J by 10 bases, and 9 bases separated the two germline ends. The germline gives CDR1 SGHTA, CDR2 FQGTGA. Here the CDR3 reads CASSLRVGEQFF. The CDR3 nucleotides read TGTGCCAGCAGCTTACGGGTAGGGGAGCAGTTCTTC.

The chain recombines TRBV5-6 with TRBJ1-4; D is undetermined. The CDR3 runs to 16 residues. Per germline, CDR1 SGHDT and CDR2 YYEEEE. Trimming shortened V by 2 bases and J by 0 bases, and 11 bases separated the two germline ends. The CDR3 reads CASSLYPHATNEKLFF. As DNA, the CDR3 is TGTGCCAGCAGCTTATATCCGCATGCAACTAATGAAAAACTGTTTTTT.

The chain employs TRBV11-2 and TRBJ2-2; TRBD1 aligns across 7 bases. CDR3 length equals 14 residues. Germline assignment: CDR1 SGHAT and CDR2 FQNNGV. V lost 9 bases and J lost 3; bases outside the gene matches: 7. CDR3 region: CASQGVSYTGELFF. The CDR3 DNA is TGTGCCAGTCAGGGGGTGTCGTACACCGGGGAGCTGTTTTTT.